This T cell receptor beta chain was identified in a study of T cell repertoires in cytomegalovirus infection. Study context: Public TCR beta signatures indicated both CMV infection and matching HLA type. Broader study findings: Across the ex vivo response, the dominant clonotypes were HLA-C-restricted CMV-specific TCR beta clonotypes.

TCRdb passed the reads through MiXCR, listing each CDR3 protein once. The sample contains about 830,000 distinct CDR3 sequences, approximately 32% of which appear only once. The length of the CDR3 is 13 residues. The germline V and J ends were trimmed by 2 bases and 9 bases, with 8 bases remaining between them. Germline CDR1 and CDR2: MNHNS and SASEGT. This clonotype was found many times. Its specificity is unknown. The input for sequencing was cultured CD8+ T cells from PBMCs, taken from culture after CMV antigen stimulation. The rearrangement joins TRBV6-1 to TRBJ1-6, with D perhaps TRBD1 (6 bases). The TCR comes from a human donor in good health (CMV status not recorded). Some clones in this sample may be carry-over from other donors' samples. CDR3 nucleotides: TGTGCCAGCAGTGAATTACAGGGTTCACCCCTCCACTTT. Translated: CASSELQGSPLHF.